This entry is about one TCR beta chain. This clone was found once. Its antigen target is currently unknown. The sample holds no much larger clone one base away, and base qualities are not on file. These data come from a study of T cell changes during pregnancy in multiple sclerosis (dated by TCRdb to between 2017 and 2020). With regard to the full study: In women with multiple sclerosis, the researchers looked at how the T cell repertoire shifted as pregnancy progressed.

CDR1 and CDR2, per the germline V gene, are SGHNT and YENEEA. A distance of 10 bases separates the germline ends of V and J, which lose 1 base and 8 bases respectively. The CDR3 runs 13 amino acids, cysteine and phenylalanine included. Left in the record is the CDR3 DNA by itself, 39 bases read in frame from the first base. The library relied on the immunoSEQ multiplex PCR assay. Held by TCRdb, this immuneACCESS table contains in-frame sequences only and omits some clones. Under half of the omission traces to an unresolved V gene where checked; the cause of the rest is unknown. The sample table contains tens of thousands of clones; only one count was recorded for 94% of them. Clones ranked in the top ten supply roughly 0.5% of the sample.

The chain joins TRBV11-3 to TRBJ2-3; the D gene is possibly TRBD2, with 6 bases matching. This specimen consisted of CD4+ T cells from peripheral blood mononuclear cells, obtained in the first trimester of pregnancy. The sequence derives from a female donor with multiple sclerosis, enrolled in a pregnancy study. The DNA sequence is TGTGCCAGCAGCTTAGCCGTGGGGGGTACGCAGTATTTT. Translation gives CASSLAVGGTQYF. The variable domain in full, with residues beyond the CDR3 obtained from the reference TRBV11-3 and TRBJ2-3 genes, is EAGVVQSPRYKIIEKKQPVAFWCNPISGHNTLYWYLQNLGQGPELLIRYENEEAVDDSQLPKDRFSAERLKGVDSTLKIQPAELGDSAVYLCASSLAVGGTQYFGPGTRLTVL.